These 11 T cell receptor beta chains share one sample of origin, sequenced in a study of human T cells and chemical hapten exposure. Indicated time point: pre-sensitization, week 0. Treatment indicated: therapeutic diphenylcyclopropenone sensitization with weekly scalp DPC. From the RACE reads, TCRdb called clonotypes with MiXCR, one entry per CDR3 protein. Of more than 75,000 distinct CDR3 sequences in the sample, around 9.5% were seen once. Sequenced here: whole blood, sampled in connection with sensitization to the hapten diphenylcyclopropenone (DPC). Receptors were obtained from a woman in her forties with alopecia areata. Some clones in this sample may be carry-over from other donors' samples.

In its sample, this clonotype was seen many times. This chain links TRBV4-1 with TRBJ1-1; no firm D call. Germline CDR1 reads MGHRA; CDR2 reads YSYEKL. The CDR3 totals 13 residues. The ends were cut back, 0 bases at V and 14 bases at J, with 16 bases in the middle. CDR3 sequence (DNA): TGCGCCAGCAGCCAAGAGGAATCCCTCAGGCGGTTCTTT. Protein sequence: CASSQEESLRRFF.

The chain employs TRBV4-1 and TRBJ2-1; D is perhaps TRBD1 (6 bases). Trimming removed 0 bases at V and 10 bases at J, with 13 bases between. This CDR3 is built from 14 residues. Germline V gene sequence: CDR1 MGHRA, CDR2 YSYEKL. This CDR3 is CASSQDRGTIEQFF. CDR3 nucleotide sequence: TGCGCCAGCAGCCAAGATAGGGGGACGATCGAGCAGTTCTTC.

This clonotype was picked up many times. The chain links TRBV7-3 to TRBJ2-3; 7 bases agree with TRBD2. Germline-derived CDR1 and CDR2 are SGHTA and FQGTGA. The length of the CDR3 is 13 residues. The ends lost 8 bases at V and 3 bases at J; junction bases unmatched: 5. The CDR3 coding sequence is TGTGCCAGCGGAGTGGGGGGGACAGATACGCAGTATTTT. Encoded protein: CASGVGGTDTQYF.

In its sample, this clonotype was seen many times. The rearrangement links TRBV7-9 to TRBJ1-1; D unresolved. The CDR3 is made up of 13 amino acids. From germline, CDR1 is SEHNR and CDR2 FQNEAQ (reference sequence). V was cut by 1 base and J by 2 bases, with 5 bases left in between. For the CDR3, the DNA is TGTGCCAGCAGCTTAGGTACCAACACTGAAGCTTTCTTT. It specifies CASSLGTNTEAFF.

This clonotype was recorded many times. The chain joins TRBV5-6 to TRBJ2-5; a possible D gene is TRBD2 (5 bases). Germline values: CDR1 SGHDT, CDR2 YYEEEE. The V and J ends lost 3 bases and 3 bases respectively, with 12 bases between them. This CDR3 has 14 amino acids. In nucleotides, the CDR3 is TGTGCCAGCAGCTCCCGGGATAGAGAAGAGACCCAGTACTTC. This gives the protein CASSSRDREETQYF.

The gene calls are TRBV11-2 and TRBJ1-3; D uncertain. V gave up 1 base and J gave up 0 bases, with 10 bases separating them. Germline assignment: CDR1 SGHAT and CDR2 FQNNGV. This CDR3 is 16 amino acids long. CDR3 bases: TGTGCCAGCAGCTTAGGCGTACTGGTCTCTGGAAACACCATATATTTT. This encodes CASSLGVLVSGNTIYF.

This clonotype has a count of ten or more. This rearrangement joins TRBV29-1 to TRBJ2-3; D is perhaps TRBD2 (7 bases). This CDR3 is 14 amino acids long. The germline V gene encodes CDR1 SQVTM and CDR2 ANQGSEA. The V and J ends lost 4 bases and 1 base respectively, with 12 bases between them. CDR3 coding DNA: TGCAGCGTTGGCGCGGGGGCCCGCACAGATACGCAGTATTTT. Translated, it gives CSVGAGARTDTQYF.

In this sample, this clonotype turned up a few times. This sequence joins TRBV12-3 or TRBV12-4 and TRBJ2-7; no reliable D call. This CDR3 is 14 amino acids long. Trimming took off 1 base at V and 5 bases at J, with 12 bases between the two ends. The CDR3 nucleotides are TGTGCCAGCAGTTTAGTTGGCAGCCTAAACGAGCAGTACTTC. Residues: CASSLVGSLNEQYF.

This clonotype was seen only a few times. The V call is TRBV29-1, the J call TRBJ2-5; 7 bases fit TRBD1. The CDR3 covers 14 residues. Per germline, CDR1 SQVTM and CDR2 ANQGSEA. The V gene end was trimmed by 1 base and the J gene end by 7 bases; junction bases not matched to a gene: 9. The DNA for the CDR3 is TGCAGCGTTGAAGGTGGCCTTAGACAGGGGACCCAGTACTTC. This codes for CSVEGGLRQGTQYF.

This clonotype was recorded many times. The V gene is TRBV20-1, the J gene TRBJ2-2, with 11 bases identical to TRBD2. The germline gives CDR1 DFQATT, CDR2 SNEGSKA (reference sequence). Germline trimming cut 1 base from V and 1 base from J; bases unmatched to any gene: 5. CDR3 length: 17 residues. CDR3 coding DNA: TGCAGTGCTAGAGGGCGACTAGCGGGGAAGAACACCGGGGAGCTGTTTTTT. Protein sequence: CSARGRLAGKNTGELFF.

This clonotype has a count of ten or more. The V gene is TRBV7-2, the J gene TRBJ2-1, with 10 bases aligning to TRBD2. The germline V gene has CDR1 SGHTA and CDR2 FQGNSA. The CDR3 runs 17 residues. The J segment lost 4 bases and the V segment lost 1 base, leaving 7 bases of the junction unmatched. As DNA, the CDR3 is TGTGCCAGCAGCTTAGTTAGCGGGGGGTATGAATACAATGAGCAGTTCTTC. It codes for CASSLVSGGYEYNEQFF.